Each of the 19 T cell receptor beta chains below was sequenced from the same sample in a study of blood T cell repertoires in COVID-19. The protocol was immunoSEQ multiplex PCR, while the TCRdb copy is restricted to in-frame clones and leaves out a portion. In the table there are approximately 120,000 clones, 75% to 90% of which are singletons. Sequenced sample: peripheral blood. All receptors come from a woman of 80 years or more with COVID-19, enrolled during active disease.

This clone was picked up a small number of times. This sequence joins TRBV6-1 and TRBJ1-3; D may be TRBD1 (5 bases). The germline V and J ends were trimmed by 2 bases and 0 bases, with 8 bases remaining between them. The germline CDR1 and CDR2 sequences are MNHNS and SASEGT. This CDR3 has 15 residues. The CDR3 DNA reads TGTGCCAGCAGTGAACAGGGTCGCTCTGGAAACACCATATATTTT. Its protein product is CASSEQGRSGNTIYF.

The chain recombines TRBV7-8 with TRBJ2-7, with 7 bases lining up with TRBD1. Trimming removed 4 bases from V and 1 base from J; junction bases left unmatched: 7. The CDR3 spans 15 residues. Germline V gene data show CDR1 as SGHVS and CDR2 as FQNEAQ. The DNA for the CDR3 is TGTGCCAGCAGCTGGATACAGGGGAGTTCCTACGAGCAGTACTTC. Translating it yields CASSWIQGSSYEQYF.

This clone was detected only once. This chain links TRBV27 with TRBJ2-5; TRBD2 agrees at 7 bases. The CDR3 spans 17 residues. Germline CDR1 MNHEY, CDR2 SMNVEV (reference sequence). J gave up 4 bases and V 7 bases, and 18 bases lay outside the gene matches. The DNA for the CDR3 is TGTGCCAGCACCCCCTTGGGCGGGAGCCTTCATTCAGAGACCCAGTACTTC. Residues: CASTPLGGSLHSETQYF.

The V gene is TRBV7-3, the J gene TRBJ2-3; TRBD2 matches 7 bases. The germline gives CDR1 SGHTA, CDR2 FQGTGA. The CDR3 extends over 14 amino acids. The trim removed 5 bases at V and 2 bases at J, leaving 4 bases unmatched. The CDR3, as DNA: TGTGCCAGCAGCCGTGGGACTAACACAGATACGCAGTATTTT. Translating it yields CASSRGTNTDTQYF. The full variable domain, its missing parts supplied by reference TRBV7-3 and TRBJ2-3, is GAGVSQTPSNKVTEKGKYVELRCDPISGHTALYWYRQSLGQGPEFLIYFQGTGAADDSGLPNDRFFAVRPEGSVSTLKIQRTERGDSAVYLCASSRGTNTDTQYFGPGTRLTVL.

The rearrangement uses TRBV18 and TRBJ1-6; the D is unclear. Germline loops: CDR1 KGHSH, CDR2 LQKENI. This CDR3 is 14 amino acids long. The V and J ends lost 7 bases and 6 bases respectively, with 13 bases between them. The CDR3 DNA reads TGTGCCAGCTGGACCGAGGGAGCTAATTCACCCCTCCACTTT. Protein product: CASWTEGANSPLHF. Filled out from reference TRBV18 and TRBJ1-6, the complete variable domain reads NAGVMQNPRHLVRRRGQEARLRCSPMKGHSHVYWYRQLPEEGLKFMVYLQKENIIDESGMPKERFSAEFPKEGPSILRIQQVVRGDSAAYFCASWTEGANSPLHFGNGTRLTVT.

The CDR3 sequence is CASSLPVGVEQYF. CDR3 coding DNA: TGTGCCAGCAGTTTACCCGTGGGAGTCGAGCAGTACTTC. The chain joins TRBV28 to TRBJ2-7; D is perhaps TRBD2 (5 bases). V lost 2 bases to trimming and J lost 6 bases, with 11 bases between them. Germline values: CDR1 MDHEN, CDR2 SYDVKM. The CDR3 is 13 residues long.

This clone was observed once. The chain links TRBV28 to TRBJ1-5; the D gene is possibly TRBD1 (6 bases). This CDR3 contains 15 residues. Trimming removed 2 bases from V and 6 bases from J, with 14 bases in between. Looked up from germline, CDR1 is MDHEN and CDR2 is SYDVKM. The CDR3 region has the DNA TGTGCCAGCAGTTTAGGGCAGGGGCTCCGTCAGCCCCAGCATTTT. Translating it yields CASSLGQGLRQPQHF.

The rearrangement uses TRBV12-3 or TRBV12-4 and TRBJ1-6, with 7 bases lining up with TRBD1. V lost 7 bases and J lost 10; bases outside the gene matches: 4. This CDR3 spans 12 amino acids. CDR3 nucleotides: TGTGCCAGCATGACAGGGAAGTCACCCCTCCACTTT. Protein: CASMTGKSPLHF.

This clone is a singleton in its sample. The CDR3 bases are TGTGCCAGCAGCTCCGGACAGGGGGAATACAATGAGCAGTTCTTC. Protein product: CASSSGQGEYNEQFF. This rearrangement joins TRBV3-1 (or the pseudogene TRBV3-2) to TRBJ2-1, with 10 bases matching TRBD1. Germline lookup yields CDR1 LGHDT and CDR2 YNNKEL (reference sequence). The CDR3 loop spans 15 amino acids. V lost 5 bases, J lost 4 bases, and 5 bases stayed unmatched.

The rearrangement uses TRBV7-8 and TRBJ2-2; 8 bases line up with TRBD2. The V gene end was trimmed by 6 bases and the J gene end by 0 bases; junction bases not matched to a gene: 6. The germline gives CDR1 SGHVS, CDR2 FQNEAQ. The CDR3 runs 16 residues. The CDR3 spells CASRASGGPNTGELFF. The CDR3 DNA follows: TGTGCCAGCAGAGCCAGCGGGGGACCGAACACCGGGGAGCTGTTTTTT.

The V gene is TRBV12-5, the J gene TRBJ2-1, with D possibly being TRBD2 (5 bases). V lost 6 bases, J lost 8 bases, and 14 bases lay in between. The CDR3 spans 13 residues. Germline CDR1 and CDR2: LGHNT and FRNRAP. CDR3 coding DNA: TGTGCTAGTGGCCTGGCGGGTATCCATGAGCAGTTCTTC. This translates into CASGLAGIHEQFF.

DNA for the CDR3: TGTGCCAGCAGCTCTAGCGGGATTCCCACAGATACGCAGTATTTT. The encoded protein is CASSSSGIPTDTQYF. This chain connects TRBV5-6 to TRBJ2-3, with 9 bases lining up with TRBD2. There are 15 residues in the CDR3. Germline values: CDR1 SGHDT, CDR2 YYEEEE. The ends lost 3 bases at V and 2 bases at J; junction bases unmatched: 4.

This clone has only a few counts. The chain links TRBV7-3 to TRBJ2-2; TRBD2 is a possible D gene (5 bases). This CDR3 is built from 15 residues. From germline, CDR1 is SGHTA and CDR2 FQGTGA. V was clipped by 5 bases and J by 1 base, with 11 bases between them. The CDR3 is CASSPSGLNTGELFF. The CDR3 coding sequence is TGTGCCAGCAGCCCCTCGGGATTGAACACCGGGGAGCTGTTTTTT.

This sequence joins TRBV11-3 and TRBJ2-1; maybe TRBD1 (6 bases). The ends were cut back, 1 base at V and 7 bases at J, with 8 bases in the middle. CDR3 length equals 13 residues. CDR1 is SGHNT, CDR2 YENEEA, per germline. The CDR3 loop is CASSLVGANEQFF. As DNA, the CDR3 is TGTGCCAGCAGCTTAGTGGGGGCGAATGAGCAGTTCTTC.

The gene calls are TRBV7-2 and TRBJ1-1, with D uncertain. Germline loops: CDR1 SGHTA, CDR2 FQGNSA. CDR3 length: 11 residues. V was shortened by 1 base and J by 7 bases, with 4 bases between the two germline ends. CDR3 bases: TGTGCCAGCAGCTTAGTCCTTGAAGCTTTCTTT. Translated: CASSLVLEAFF. The full variable domain, rest sourced from reference TRBV7-2 and TRBJ1-1, is GAGVSQSPSNKVTEKGKDVELRCDPISGHTALYWYRQSLGQGLEFLIYFQGNSAPDKSGLPSDRFSAERTGGSVSTLTIQRTQQEDSAVYLCASSLVLEAFFGQGTRLTVV.

The gene calls are TRBV3-1 (or the pseudogene TRBV3-2) and TRBJ2-4, with 8 bases lining up with TRBD2. The CDR3 runs 17 residues. Germline lookup yields CDR1 LGHDT and CDR2 YNNKEL (reference sequence). V lost 5 bases, J lost 1 base, and 10 bases stayed unmatched. CDR3 DNA: TGTGCCAGCAGCGAACTCGGGAGGGGGGGCGCCAAAAACATTCAGTACTTC. Translated, it gives CASSELGRGGAKNIQYF.

The chain carries TRBV5-1 and TRBJ1-1; the match to TRBD1 covers 7 bases. CDR3 length equals 16 residues. Germline loops: CDR1 SGHRS, CDR2 YFSETQ. With V trimmed by 4 bases and J by 0 bases, 9 bases remained unmatched. This chain's CDR3 is CASSPDPGTVNTEAFF. CDR3 DNA sequence: TGCGCCAGCAGCCCGGACCCCGGGACAGTGAACACTGAAGCTTTCTTT. Combining the CDR3 with reference TRBV5-1 and TRBJ1-1 gives the whole variable domain KAGVTQTPRYLIKTRGQQVTLSCSPISGHRSVSWYQQTPGQGLQFLFEYFSETQRNKGNFPGRFSGRQFSNSRSEMNVSTLELGDSALYLCASSPDPGTVNTEAFFGQGTRLTVV.

J is TRBJ2-1 and V is TRBV7-9; D remains ambiguous. The ends were cut back, 3 bases at V and 2 bases at J, with 11 bases in the middle. This CDR3 has 15 residues. Germline-derived CDR1 and CDR2 are SEHNR and FQNEAQ (reference sequence). CDR3 sequence reads: CASSFSFSPYNEQFF. The CDR3 nucleotides read TGTGCCAGCAGCTTTTCGTTCTCCCCCTACAATGAGCAGTTCTTC.

The chain recombines TRBV5-1 with TRBJ2-1; unclear D gene. Germline V gene lookup returns CDR1 SGHRS and CDR2 YFSETQ. V was pared by 5 bases and J by 1 base, with 13 bases between. The CDR3 runs 15 residues. Here the CDR3 reads CASRRQSRSYNEQFF. Written as DNA, the CDR3 is TGCGCCAGCAGACGCCAGTCCCGATCCTACAATGAGCAGTTCTTC.